The next 29 T cell receptor beta chains were all read from a single sample in a study of T cell responses to AZD1222 COVID-19 vaccine. Repertoires were generated with immunoSEQ multiplex PCR, while TCRdb's copy carries only in-frame clones and drops some. The repertoire includes 130,000 to 150,000 clones, approximately 90% of them detected once, and under 2% sits in the top ten. The specimen was peripheral blood, collected 28 days after the second AZD1222 dose. These receptors came from an adult who received the AZD1222 COVID-19 vaccine.

The chain recombines TRBV5-5 with TRBJ1-1, with TRBD1 identical over 7 bases. The CDR3 is made up of 16 amino acids. The germline V gene encodes CDR1 SGHKS and CDR2 YYEKEE (reference sequence). Trimming took 3 bases from V and 1 from J; bases not matched to a gene: 9. CDR3 nucleotide sequence: TGTGCCAGCAGCTCCTACAGGGGCGAGGCGAACACTGAAGCTTTCTTT. It codes for CASSSYRGEANTEAFF.

The CDR3 spells CASSQGELAPNEKLFF. In nucleotides, the CDR3 is TGCGCCAGCAGCCAAGGAGAGCTGGCCCCTAATGAAAAACTGTTTTTT. The chain combines TRBV4-1 with TRBJ1-4, with no clear D. Germline V gene data show CDR1 as MGHRA and CDR2 as YSYEKL. The V end lost 1 base, the J end lost 3 bases, and 12 bases lay between the germline ends. The CDR3 has 16 residues.

This clone was recorded only once. J is TRBJ2-5 and V is TRBV30; no clear D gene. The CDR3 consists of 12 residues. In germline, CDR1 is GTSNPN, CDR2 SVGIG (reference sequence). V was trimmed by 0 bases and J by 6 bases, leaving 8 bases between them. The CDR3, as DNA: TGTGCCTGGAGTGTAAAGGGAAAGACCCAGTACTTC. As protein: CAWSVKGKTQYF.

This chain connects TRBV21-1 to TRBJ2-2; the table's D call, TRBD2, has no DNA check behind it. TRBV21-1 is assigned pseudogene status. CDR3 length: 17 amino acids. CDR3 loop: CASSKALWREYTGELFF. CDR3 nucleotide sequence: TGTGCCAGCAGCAAAGCGCTCTGGCGGGAGTACACCGGGGAGCTGTTTTTT.

This clone was counted a few times. In nucleotides, the CDR3 is TGCGCCAGCAGCCAAGATTGGGTTGGCAGGGCCTTCCCCGGGGAGCTGTTTTTT. As protein: CASSQDWVGRAFPGELFF. The V gene is TRBV4-3, the J gene TRBJ2-2, with a tentative D call TRBD1 (5 bases). The germline V and J ends were trimmed by 0 bases and 6 bases, with 20 bases remaining between them. The CDR3 loop spans 18 amino acids. CDR1 and CDR2 (germline): LGHNA, YSLEER.

As DNA, the CDR3 is TGTGCCAGCTCTCTCGCGGATACGCAGTATTTT. This codes for CASSLADTQYF. The J gene is TRBJ2-3, the V gene TRBV18; D uncertain. Germline CDR1 KGHSH, CDR2 LQKENI. Trimming shortened V by 6 bases and J by 6 bases, and 7 bases separated the two germline ends. The CDR3 totals 11 residues.

This chain uses TRBV7-3 with TRBJ1-1, with D perhaps TRBD1 (5 bases). CDR3 length: 13 amino acids. Per the germline V gene, CDR1 is SGHTA and CDR2 is FQGTGA. Trimming took off 6 bases at V and 1 base at J, with 9 bases between the two ends. CDR3 bases: TGTGCCAGCAGTCCACAGGCGAACACTGAAGCTTTCTTT. This gives the protein CASSPQANTEAFF.

This clone was found once. The V gene is TRBV12-3 or TRBV12-4, the J gene TRBJ2-3; D ambiguous. The germline V and J ends were trimmed by 2 bases and 2 bases, with 5 bases remaining between them. CDR3 size: 13 residues. CDR3 sequence: CASSLMNTDTQYF. Written as DNA, the CDR3 is TGTGCCAGCAGTTTAATGAACACAGATACGCAGTATTTT.

V usage is TRBV6-5 and J usage is TRBJ2-7; TRBD1 is a possible D gene (5 bases). The germline V gene has CDR1 MNHEY and CDR2 SVGAGI. The CDR3 runs 13 residues. Trimming removed 6 bases from V and 3 bases from J, with 12 bases in between. The CDR3 DNA reads as TGTGCCAGCAGGAAGGGGCTTTACTACGAGCAGTACTTC. Residues: CASRKGLYYEQYF.

J is TRBJ2-7 and V is TRBV6-5, with 7 bases identical to TRBD2. Per germline, CDR1 MNHEY and CDR2 SVGAGI. V lost 4 bases and J lost 9; bases outside the gene matches: 9. This CDR3 contains 13 residues. The CDR3 DNA follows: TGTGCCAGCAGTTGGACTAGTGGACGGAGGCAGTACTTC. It is translated as CASSWTSGRRQYF.

This chain uses TRBV5-6 with TRBJ1-1; unclear D gene. CDR3 length: 13 amino acids. Looked up from germline, CDR1 is SGHDT and CDR2 is YYEEEE. Between the trimmed V and J ends, which lost 5 bases and 1 base, there was a span of 9 bases. The CDR3 DNA reads as TGTGCCAGCAGAAGGTATGGGAACACTGAAGCTTTCTTT. This encodes CASRRYGNTEAFF.

The rearrangement links TRBV27 to TRBJ1-1; D is possibly TRBD1 (5 bases). The CDR3 length is 15 residues. Germline V gene sequence: CDR1 MNHEY, CDR2 SMNVEV (reference sequence). V was pared by 3 bases and J by 4 bases, with 15 bases between. CDR3 sequence reads: CASSLPGRSPTEAFF. CDR3 bases: TGTGCCAGCAGTTTGCCGGGGCGCAGCCCCACTGAAGCTTTCTTT.

The chain uses TRBV7-3 and TRBJ2-1; D ambiguous. The CDR3 is made up of 13 amino acids. The V end was cut by 2 bases, the J end by 6 bases, with 8 bases between. Looked up from germline, CDR1 is SGHTA and CDR2 is FQGTGA. CDR3 nucleotides: TGTGCCAGCAGCTTAGGGCTGGGCAATGAGCAGTTCTTC. This sequence encodes CASSLGLGNEQFF.

This rearrangement joins TRBV18 to TRBJ2-7; the D is unclear. Germline values: CDR1 KGHSH, CDR2 LQKENI. Trimming left V 2 bases short and J 0 bases short, with 5 bases between. This CDR3 is 13 amino acids long. CDR3 sequence: CASSPAFSYEQYF. The CDR3, as DNA: TGTGCCAGCTCACCAGCGTTCTCCTACGAGCAGTACTTC.

This chain uses TRBV5-4 with TRBJ2-5; D unresolved. Germline CDR1 is SGHNT and CDR2 is YYREEE (reference sequence). The CDR3 is 12 residues long. V was clipped by 2 bases and J by 5 bases, with 7 bases between them. The CDR3, as DNA: TGTGCCAGCAGCTTTAATTGGGAGACCCAGTACTTC. Translation: CASSFNWETQYF.

The chain uses TRBV5-4 and TRBJ2-5; no firm D call. The CDR3 runs to 13 residues. The germline V and J ends were trimmed by 2 bases and 5 bases, with 10 bases remaining between them. Per the germline V gene, CDR1 is SGHNT and CDR2 is YYREEE (reference sequence). CDR3 in amino acids: CASSFAGRETQYF. DNA of the CDR3: TGTGCCAGCAGCTTCGCCGGGCGGGAGACCCAGTACTTC. The variable domain in full, with the rest retrieved from reference TRBV5-4 and TRBJ2-5, is ETGVTQSPTHLIKTRGQQVTLRCSSQSGHNTVSWYQQALGQGPQFIFQYYREEENGRGNFPPRFSGLQFPNYSSELNVNALELDDSALYLCASSFAGRETQYFGPGTRLLVL.

This rearrangement joins TRBV4-3 to TRBJ1-2; possible D gene TRBD1, 6 bases. The CDR3 is 15 amino acids. Per germline, CDR1 LGHNA and CDR2 YSLEER. Trimming stripped 4 bases from V and 6 bases from J, with 18 bases between. The CDR3 reads CASSPTPDGGHGYTF. The CDR3 DNA reads TGCGCCAGCAGCCCGACCCCGGACGGGGGGCATGGCTACACCTTC.

Written as DNA, the CDR3 is TGCGCCAGCAGTGAGTCCGGAACTTGGACCGGACACAATGAGCAGTTCTTC. This gives the protein CASSESGTWTGHNEQFF. The chain recombines TRBV10-1 with TRBJ2-1; no clear D gene. The germline gives CDR1 WNHNN, CDR2 SYGVQD (reference sequence). V dropped 0 bases and J dropped 5 bases, with 17 bases sitting between them. The CDR3 has 17 amino acids.

The V and J genes are TRBV6-5 and TRBJ1-5; tentative D call: TRBD1 (6 bases). Germline V gene sequence: CDR1 MNHEY, CDR2 SVGAGI. The CDR3 has 15 amino acids. V lost 6 bases to trimming and J lost 1 base, with 13 bases between them. CDR3 amino acids: CASRTGTWSNQPQHF. In DNA form, the CDR3 reads TGTGCCAGCAGGACCGGGACATGGAGCAATCAGCCCCAGCATTTT.

This chain joins TRBV7-2 and TRBJ2-1, with 11 bases lining up with TRBD1. The ends lost 2 bases at V and 4 bases at J; junction bases unmatched: 7. This CDR3 comprises 17 residues. Germline V gives CDR1 SGHTA, CDR2 FQGNSA. The CDR3 DNA follows: TGTGCCAGCAGCTTACCCAGGACAGGGGGCGCGTACAATGAGCAGTTCTTC. This encodes CASSLPRTGGAYNEQFF.

A single count supports this clone. The chain links TRBV11-3 to TRBJ2-1; 10 nucleotides agree with TRBD2. In germline, CDR1 is SGHNT, CDR2 YENEEA. The ends lost 2 bases at V and 6 bases at J; junction bases unmatched: 7. The CDR3 contains 16 residues. The CDR3 loop is CASSLWKSGRANEQFF. The CDR3, as DNA: TGTGCCAGCAGCTTATGGAAGAGCGGGAGGGCCAATGAGCAGTTCTTC.

The chain couples TRBV7-9 to TRBJ2-3; D may be TRBD2 (6 bases). Germline lookup yields CDR1 SEHNR and CDR2 FQNEAQ (reference sequence). The ends were cut back, 4 bases at V and 1 base at J, with 18 bases in the middle. The CDR3 loop spans 17 amino acids. Here the CDR3 reads CASSSQPTIAGTDTQYF. Written as DNA, the CDR3 is TGTGCCAGCAGCTCTCAGCCCACAATAGCGGGCACAGATACGCAGTATTTT.

The J gene is TRBJ2-2, the V gene TRBV19; tentative D call: TRBD2 (7 bases). The CDR3 sequence is 14 residues long. V was clipped by 7 bases and J by 7 bases, with 16 bases between them. Germline V CDR1 and CDR2: LNHDA, SQIVND (reference sequence). CDR3 sequence: CASIARGAVGELFF. DNA of the CDR3: TGTGCCAGTATCGCCCGGGGGGCGGTCGGGGAGCTGTTTTTT. The variable domain in full, completed from reference TRBV19 and TRBJ2-2, reads DGGITQSPKYLFRKEGQNVTLSCEQNLNHDAMYWYRQDPGQGLRLIYYSQIVNDFQKGDIAEGYSVSREKKESFPLTVTSAQKNPTAFYLCASIARGAVGELFFGEGSRLTVL.

This sequence joins TRBV6-5 and TRBJ1-6, with unresolved D. The germline V and J ends were trimmed by 0 bases and 0 bases, with 6 bases remaining between them. Germline assignment: CDR1 MNHEY and CDR2 SVGAGI. The CDR3 totals 16 residues. CDR3 bases: TGTGCCAGCAGTTACTCGGCCAGCTCCTATAATTCACCCCTCCACTTT. Translation gives CASSYSASSYNSPLHF.

V and J are TRBV25-1 and TRBJ1-4; D unclear. V was trimmed by 6 bases and J by 0 bases, leaving 8 bases between them. This CDR3 region has 14 residues. CDR1 is MGHDK and CDR2 is SYGVNS in the germline V gene. CDR3 in amino acids: CASRGDATNEKLFF. CDR3 nucleotides: TGTGCCAGCAGAGGAGACGCAACTAATGAAAAACTGTTTTTT.

V gene TRBV6-2 or TRBV6-3 combines with J gene TRBJ1-5, with D perhaps matching TRBD1 (5 bases). Germline CDR1 reads MNHEY; CDR2 reads SVGEGT. V shed 4 bases and J shed 7 bases, with 11 bases lying between them. The CDR3 covers 13 residues. CDR3 nucleotides: TGTGCCAGCAGTTCCAGGGCAAGACAGCCCCAGCATTTT. This sequence encodes CASSSRARQPQHF.

This rearrangement joins TRBV5-1 to TRBJ2-7; possibly TRBD1 or TRBD2 for D (5 bases each). CDR3 size: 14 residues. Germline loops: CDR1 SGHRS, CDR2 YFSETQ. V was pared by 5 bases and J by 4 bases, with 16 bases between. The CDR3 protein is CASRPGGGAYEQYF. CDR3 nucleotide sequence: TGCGCCAGCAGACCAGGTGGGGGAGCATACGAGCAGTACTTC.

CDR3 nucleotide sequence: TGCGCCAGCAGACAGAACTCCGCCCGTGAAAAACTGTTTTTT. It translates to CASRQNSAREKLFF. The rearrangement joins TRBV5-1 to TRBJ1-4; the D is unclear. Trimming removed 5 bases from V and 7 bases from J, with 15 bases in between. CDR1 and CDR2 from the germline V gene are SGHRS and YFSETQ. The CDR3 loop spans 14 amino acids.

V is TRBV7-2 and J is TRBJ2-7, with 8 bases identical to TRBD2. Germline CDR1 and CDR2: SGHTA and FQGNSA. The ends lost 3 bases at V and 4 bases at J; junction bases unmatched: 5. This CDR3 spans 14 amino acids. The CDR3 loop reads CASSFSGGPYEQYF. CDR3 bases: TGTGCCAGCAGCTTCTCGGGAGGGCCATACGAGCAGTACTTC.